This record covers a single T cell receptor beta chain. The antigen it recognizes is unknown. Base qualities are missing; no much larger clone stands one base away. The collaborating institutions used their own protocols to collect whole blood in K2EDTA tubes. For TCRbeta analysis, collaborators shipped samples in one of three forms: frozen whole blood, isolated PBMCs, or DNA extracted from either of those sample types. TCRbeta CDR3 regions were amplified from genomic DNA by means of the immunoSEQ Assay, a bias-controlled multiplex PCR. Processing in the source paper ran as follows. The number of nucleated cells in each sample was estimated by amplification of reference gene primers within the assay. Sequence reads were collapsed and filtered to measure the absolute abundance of every unique TCRbeta CDR3 rearrangement. For each sample, productive Simpson clonality was calculated as the square root of Simpson's diversity index across productive rearrangements. TCRdb took over this immuneACCESS table, retaining in-frame rearrangements with V and J assigned. Such tables are incomplete; in checked studies, under half of the missing clones stem from an unresolved V gene, and the remainder is unexplained. V and J calls and clone size come straight from that table; D and trimming were deduced from the DNA. This sample has some 97,000 clones in its table, and around four fifths of those were observed once. The ten largest clonotypes hold 13% of the sample.

Counted from cysteine to phenylalanine, this CDR3 has 14 amino acids. The read is trimmed to its CDR3 DNA, 42 bases read in frame from base 1. Trimming accounts for 5 bases at V and 1 base at J, while the number of junction bases matched to no gene is 3. For CDR1 and CDR2, the germline V gene lists SNHLY and FYNNEI. The data derive from a study of blood T cell repertoires in COVID-19 (TCRdb year 2020). Concerning the study at large: Samples from collaborators originated in the United States, Italy and Spain and spanned both the acute and convalescent phases of COVID-19. The repertoires were released in a freely available public database meant as a resource for research on the immune response to SARS-CoV-2. Deeply sampled blood TCRbeta repertoires from subjects exposed to, actively infected with, or recovered from COVID-19 were included in the dataset. HLA class I and class II types, where available, came from metadata supplied by the sample provider rather than from assay-based typing. Nearly every sample came with metadata listing a de-identified subject ID, COVID-19 status, age in years and sex. The samples were drawn from two sources: the first 160 participants of the ongoing ImmuneRACE study, and over 950 subjects contributed by 6 global collaborators. The material from the prospective study consisted of cDNA or gDNA derived from T cells, B-cell-depleted T cells, or PBMCs.

Study-level results and caveats: How much clinical and demographic metadata was included differed by source and by participant, and the metadata was provided uncurated.

Sample: peripheral blood. This sequence originates from a man aged 50 to 60 with active or convalescent COVID-19. The chain employs TRBV2 and TRBJ1-1; TRBD1 aligns with 8 central bases. The DNA is as follows: TGTGCCAGCAGTCCCGGGACAGGGAACACTGAAGCTTTCTTT. The encoded protein is CASSPGTGNTEAFF. Reference TRBV2 and TRBJ1-1 proteins supply the regions before and after the CDR3; the full variable domain is: EPEVTQTPSHQVTQMGQEVILRCVPISNHLYFYWYRQILGQKVEFLVSFYNNEISEKSEIFDDQFSVERPDGSNFTLKIRSTKLEDSAMYFCASSPGTGNTEAFFGQGTRLTVV.